This T cell receptor (beta chain) was captured by sequencing in a study of yellow fever vaccine responses in identical twins. Findings of the study overall: It has been reported that, in twins, the vaccine T cell response seemed partly convergent and partly personalized.

TCRdb redid the calling of the RT-PCR reads with MiXCR, one entry per CDR3 protein. The sample holds nearly 3,500 distinct CDR3 sequences; 85% to 90% are singletons and the top ten take about 2.5%. This CDR3 contains 16 residues. V lost 0 bases, J lost 0 bases, and 12 bases lay in between. Germline V gives CDR1 ENHRY, CDR2 SYGVKD. As regards this clonotype: Its antigen is not identified.

The genes are TRBV10-3 and TRBJ2-7; D might be TRBD1 or TRBD2, each matching 5 bases. The receptor was isolated from a woman aged 18-30 years who received the yellow fever vaccine. The source was T cells from blood (PBMCs), unsorted or a sorted subset (not recorded which), collected before or after yellow fever vaccination (not recorded which). This chain's CDR3 is CAISESPRGSSYEQYF. The CDR3 DNA follows: TGTGCCATCAGTGAGTCGCCACGGGGCAGCTCCTACGAGCAGTACTTC.